Ten or more counts support the clone carrying this T cell receptor (beta chain). The time point is: sample taken at primary tumor resection. Extraction of whole RNA from tumor, nontumor lung or frozen PBMC preceded unsorted sequencing. Samples came from 72 TRACERx patients with untreated early-stage lung cancer. A single record per CDR3 protein comes from TCRdb applying MiXCR to the 5' RACE reads. This sample has 25,000 to 30,000 distinct CDR3 sequences; roughly 13% occur once, and the top ten carry approximately 25%. This sample stems from a study of spatial heterogeneity in lung cancer. The specimen was PBMCs, collected at surgery. This receptor was taken from a female donor with early-stage non-small cell lung cancer.

The CDR3 is CASSPEGTQPQHF. The CDR3 bases are TGTGCCAGCAGCCCAGAGGGGACTCAGCCCCAGCATTTT. The chain has TRBV9 and TRBJ1-5, with a weak D call TRBD1 (5 bases). With 4 bases removed from V and 6 bases from J, the gap between germline ends came to 11 bases. CDR1 SGDLS and CDR2 YYNGEE come from the germline V gene. The CDR3 covers 13 residues.